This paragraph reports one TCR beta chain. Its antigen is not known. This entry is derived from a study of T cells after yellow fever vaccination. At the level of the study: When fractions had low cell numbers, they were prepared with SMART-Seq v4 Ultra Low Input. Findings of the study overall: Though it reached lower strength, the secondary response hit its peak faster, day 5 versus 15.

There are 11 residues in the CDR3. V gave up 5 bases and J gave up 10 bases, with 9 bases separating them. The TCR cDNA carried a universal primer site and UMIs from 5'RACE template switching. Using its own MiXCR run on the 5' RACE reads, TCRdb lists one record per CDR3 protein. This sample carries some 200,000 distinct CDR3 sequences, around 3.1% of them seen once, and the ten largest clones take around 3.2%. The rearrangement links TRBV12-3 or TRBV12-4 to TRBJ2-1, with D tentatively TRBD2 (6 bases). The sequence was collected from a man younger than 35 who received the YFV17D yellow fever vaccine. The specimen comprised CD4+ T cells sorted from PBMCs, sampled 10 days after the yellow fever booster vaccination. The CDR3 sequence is CASSPRGEQFF. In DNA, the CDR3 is TGTGCCAGCAGTCCCCGGGGGGAGCAGTTCTTC.